A selection of T cell receptor beta chains follows, all from one sample in a study of identical twins. TCRdb reprocessed the 5' RACE reads with MiXCR, giving one entry per CDR3 protein. The table lists under 300,000 distinct CDR3 sequences, around 8% of them singletons, with about 3% in the top ten. The data were also submitted as part of a second study, on yellow fever vaccine responses in identical twins.

What was sequenced was CD8+ T cells sorted from blood. The receptors shown here come from a woman between 18 and 29 years old in good health. CDR3s include the opening cysteine and the closing phenylalanine or tryptophan. A D gene is named only where the DNA matches it firmly. Size is omitted from some rows. Given values are once, few, many or a class for expanded clones.

clone size: few; D gene: .; V gene: TRBV7-9; J gene: TRBJ2-7; CDR3 length: 15; CDR3 DNA: TGTGCCAGCAGCCCCTCGGACGGATACTTTTACGAGCAGTACTTC; CDR3 protein: CASSPSDGYFYEQYF
clone size: .; D gene: TRBD2; V gene: TRBV5-5; J gene: TRBJ2-5; CDR3 length: 16; CDR3 DNA: TGTGCCAGCAGCTTGGTAGCGGGAGGGTACCAAGAGACCCAGTACTTC; CDR3 protein: CASSLVAGGYQETQYF
clone size: .; D gene: TRBD2; V gene: TRBV27; J gene: TRBJ2-1; CDR3 length: 12; CDR3 DNA: TGTGCCAGTGCTCCGGGGGGGAATGAGCAGTTCTTC; CDR3 protein: CASAPGGNEQFF
clone size: few; D gene: .; V gene: TRBV9; J gene: TRBJ2-2; CDR3 length: 14; CDR3 DNA: TGTGCCAGCAGCGAGGGGATAGCTGGCGGGGAGCTGTTTTTT; CDR3 protein: CASSEGIAGGELFF
clone size: .; D gene: .; V gene: TRBV5-5; J gene: TRBJ1-5; CDR3 length: 13; CDR3 DNA: TGTGCCAGCAGCTCCTTTGAGGGTCAGCCCCAGCATTTT; CDR3 protein: CASSSFEGQPQHF
clone size: few; D gene: TRBD2; V gene: TRBV28; J gene: TRBJ2-2; CDR3 length: 17; CDR3 DNA: TGTGCCAGCAGTCGGACTAGCGGGAGTCCCCCCCCCGGGGAGCTGTTTTTT; CDR3 protein: CASSRTSGSPPPGELFF
clone size: .; D gene: TRBD1; V gene: TRBV6-5; J gene: TRBJ2-2; CDR3 length: 14; CDR3 DNA: TGTGCCAGCAGTTGGACAGGGTTGACCGGGGAGCTGTTTTTT; CDR3 protein: CASSWTGLTGELFF
clone size: .; D gene: TRBD1; V gene: TRBV11-2; J gene: TRBJ2-5; CDR3 length: 19; CDR3 DNA: TGTGCCAGCAGCTTAGATCGGGCCAGGGGGCCGGCGGAGGGGGAGACCCAGTACTTC; CDR3 protein: CASSLDRARGPAEGETQYF
clone size: many; D gene: .; V gene: TRBV6-6; J gene: TRBJ2-7; CDR3 length: 12; CDR3 DNA: TGTGCCAGCAGTTTAGACCCATACGAGCAGTACTTC; CDR3 protein: CASSLDPYEQYF
clone size: .; D gene: .; V gene: TRBV28; J gene: TRBJ2-2; CDR3 length: 15; CDR3 DNA: TGTGCCAGCAGTTTGACGGGCGGAGGGGCCGGGGAGCTGTTTTTT; CDR3 protein: CASSLTGGGAGELFF
clone size: few; D gene: .; V gene: TRBV5-1; J gene: TRBJ2-2; CDR3 length: 16; CDR3 DNA: TGCGCCAGCAGCTTGGAGTGGGGGCCGTACACCGGGGAGCTGTTTTTT; CDR3 protein: CASSLEWGPYTGELFF
clone size: few; D gene: .; V gene: TRBV7-3; J gene: TRBJ2-5; CDR3 length: 14; CDR3 DNA: TGTGCCAGCAGCTTAGAGGCAGGGCGGGAGACCCAGTACTTC; CDR3 protein: CASSLEAGRETQYF
clone size: .; D gene: .; V gene: TRBV27; J gene: TRBJ2-3; CDR3 length: 16; CDR3 DNA: TGTGCCAGTAGCCCTATGATGTCGGGGGACCAGGATACGCAGTATTTT; CDR3 protein: CASSPMMSGDQDTQYF
clone size: many; D gene: .; V gene: TRBV7-9; J gene: TRBJ1-2; CDR3 length: 13; CDR3 DNA: TGTGCCAGCAGCCCCCGAGGGGGGGATGGCTACACCTTC; CDR3 protein: CASSPRGGDGYTF
clone size: many; D gene: TRBD1; V gene: TRBV7-2; J gene: TRBJ2-5; CDR3 length: 13; CDR3 DNA: TGTGCCAGCAGGATACAGGGGTTGGAGACCCAGTACTTC; CDR3 protein: CASRIQGLETQYF
clone size: .; D gene: TRBD2; V gene: TRBV20-1; J gene: TRBJ2-3; CDR3 length: 16; CDR3 DNA: TGCAGTGCTAGTCCCGGACTAGCGGGGCGCACAGATACGCAGTATTTT; CDR3 protein: CSASPGLAGRTDTQYF
clone size: many; D gene: TRBD1; V gene: TRBV9; J gene: TRBJ2-2; CDR3 length: 16; CDR3 DNA: TGTGCCAGCAGCGTCACGACAGGGGTGGCCACCGGGGAGCTGTTTTTT; CDR3 protein: CASSVTTGVATGELFF
clone size: .; D gene: .; V gene: TRBV27; J gene: TRBJ1-1; CDR3 length: 15; CDR3 DNA: TGTGCCAGCAGTTTAAATGGGCCTTCCTGGGCTGAAGCTTTCTTT; CDR3 protein: CASSLNGPSWAEAFF
clone size: few; D gene: .; V gene: TRBV4-1; J gene: TRBJ1-1; CDR3 length: 14; CDR3 DNA: TGCGCCAGCAGCCAAGGAGGAGTGAACACTGAAGCTTTCTTT; CDR3 protein: CASSQGGVNTEAFF
clone size: .; D gene: TRBD2; V gene: TRBV7-6; J gene: TRBJ2-7; CDR3 length: 16; CDR3 DNA: TGTGCCAGCAGCCCCGCACTAGCGGGAAACTCCTACGAGCAGTACTTC; CDR3 protein: CASSPALAGNSYEQYF
clone size: .; D gene: TRBD2; V gene: TRBV3-1; J gene: TRBJ2-7; CDR3 length: 19; CDR3 DNA: TGTGCCAGCAGTTCATCACAAGGGGTAGCGGGAGTTCCTACCTACGAGCAGTACTTC; CDR3 protein: CASSSSQGVAGVPTYEQYF
clone size: few; D gene: .; V gene: TRBV4-3; J gene: TRBJ2-7; CDR3 length: 15; CDR3 DNA: TGCGCCAGCAGCCAAGATCCTGTAGGGGACTACGAGCAGTACTTC; CDR3 protein: CASSQDPVGDYEQYF
clone size: .; D gene: .; V gene: TRBV6-4; J gene: TRBJ2-2; CDR3 length: 15; CDR3 DNA: TGTGCCAGCAGTGAAGTAGCGAGCGACACCGGGGAGCTGTTTTTT; CDR3 protein: CASSEVASDTGELFF
clone size: few; D gene: TRBD1; V gene: TRBV29-1; J gene: TRBJ2-7; CDR3 length: 14; CDR3 DNA: TGCAGCGTTGAACCCGGGACAGGAGACTACGAGCAGTACTTC; CDR3 protein: CSVEPGTGDYEQYF
clone size: few; D gene: .; V gene: TRBV7-8; J gene: TRBJ2-3; CDR3 length: 18; CDR3 DNA: TGTGCCAGCAGCTTATATGGGGCCAGGCCTCAAAGCACAGATACGCAGTATTTT; CDR3 protein: CASSLYGARPQSTDTQYF
clone size: once; D gene: .; V gene: TRBV15; J gene: TRBJ2-7; CDR3 length: 13; CDR3 DNA: TGTGCCACCAGCACGTCATCTGGTTACGAGCAGTACTTC; CDR3 protein: CATSTSSGYEQYF
clone size: many; D gene: .; V gene: TRBV5-5; J gene: TRBJ1-1; CDR3 length: 13; CDR3 DNA: TGTGCCAGCAGCTTGGGAGAGTCAACTGAAGCTTTCTTT; CDR3 protein: CASSLGESTEAFF
clone size: many; D gene: .; V gene: TRBV10-1; J gene: TRBJ1-1; CDR3 length: 11; CDR3 DNA: TGCGCCAGCATTTTTGGGGGCAAAGCTTTCTTT; CDR3 protein: CASIFGGKAFF
clone size: .; D gene: TRBD1; V gene: TRBV10-3; J gene: TRBJ2-7; CDR3 length: 12; CDR3 DNA: TGTGCCATTAGGACAGGGGGCGGCGAGCAGTACTTC; CDR3 protein: CAIRTGGGEQYF
clone size: .; D gene: .; V gene: TRBV4-3; J gene: TRBJ2-5; CDR3 length: 15; CDR3 DNA: TGCGCCAGCAGCCAAGACCCTGGACAGCAAGAGACCCAGTACTTC; CDR3 protein: CASSQDPGQQETQYF
clone size: many; D gene: .; V gene: TRBV29-1; J gene: TRBJ2-2; CDR3 length: 14; CDR3 DNA: TGCAGCGTCGCCGGGACGAGGAACACCGGGGAGCTGTTTTTT; CDR3 protein: CSVAGTRNTGELFF